Listed below are T cell receptor beta chains from one sample, sequenced in a study of T cell repertoires and Cas9 in healthy adults. TCRdb's copy holds only in-frame clones and misses some; the assay was immunoSEQ multiplex PCR. The data show about 22,000 clones, about 90% seen once. The specimen was CD4+ effector T cells (CD127+, CD25-, CD137-, CD154-) from PBMCs; culture status not recorded. All receptors come from a human donor in good health. Each CDR3 is given with its conserved first and last residue. D genes are given only for firm matches. Clone size, where shown, is once, few, many, or a class for clones that have expanded.

CASSPGGLSYEQYF TGTGCCAGCAGCCCCGGGGGCCTATCCTACGAGCAGTACTTC - TRBJ2-7 TRBV5-4 -
CASSQIAQRGTGADTQYF TGCGCCAGCAGCCAAATTGCACAACGGGGGACGGGCGCAGATACGCAGTATTTT - TRBJ2-3 TRBV4-1 few
CASSDGGAGEKLFF TGTGCCAGCAGTGATGGGGGGGCGGGTGAAAAACTGTTTTTT - TRBJ1-4 TRBV6-5 -
CASRDSLNQPQHF TGTGCCAGTAGAGACAGCCTCAATCAGCCCCAGCATTTT - TRBJ1-5 TRBV19 -
CASSLSTEAFF TGTGCCAGCAGCTTAAGCACTGAAGCTTTCTTT - TRBJ1-1 TRBV7-2 -
CASSIGHVNSPLHF TGTGCCAGTAGTATCGGACACGTTAATTCACCCCTCCACTTT - TRBJ1-6 TRBV19 -
CSVNPTGANYGYTF TGCAGCGTTAACCCTACAGGGGCTAACTATGGCTACACCTTC TRBD1 TRBJ1-2 TRBV29-1 -
CASSFSNSFNQPQHF TGTGCCAGCAGTTTTTCGAACAGCTTCAATCAGCCCCAGCATTTT - TRBJ1-5 TRBV27 -
CAISRTGGFNYGYTF TGTGCCATCAGTCGGACAGGGGGCTTTAACTATGGCTACACCTTC TRBD1 TRBJ1-2 TRBV10-3 -
CASSQDRTGVYEQYF TGTGCCAGCAGCCAAGATCGGACAGGGGTGTACGAGCAGTACTTC TRBD1 TRBJ2-7 TRBV4-1 -
CASSPPGREMGEQFF TGTGCCAGCTCACCACCGGGACGGGAGATGGGGGAGCAGTTCTTC - TRBJ2-1 TRBV18 once
CASSMGTGVLGNIQYF TGTGCCAGCAGCATGGGGACAGGGGTTCTGGGGAACATTCAGTACTTC TRBD1 TRBJ2-4 TRBV7-3 -
CASSLGTGPYEQYF TGTGCCAGCAGCTTGGGGACAGGGCCGTACGAGCAGTACTTC TRBD1 TRBJ2-7 TRBV5-6 -
CASSSRTSGTTDTQYF TGCGCCAGCAGCTCACGGACTAGCGGGACCACAGATACGCAGTATTTT TRBD2 TRBJ2-3 TRBV5-1 -
CSLRMEQGPIYGYTF TGCAGCCTTCGGATGGAACAGGGACCTATCTATGGCTACACCTTC - TRBJ1-2 TRBV29-1 -
CASSGPSPTDTQYF TGTGCCAGCTCGGGCCCATCTCCCACAGATACGCAGTATTTT - TRBJ2-3 TRBV6-1 -
CASSQGRGASSSPLHF TGCGCCAGCAGCCAGGGGAGGGGGGCCAGCAGTTCACCCCTCCACTTT - TRBJ1-6 TRBV4-1 -
CASSSPEANEKLFF TGTGCCAGCTCATCACCAGAAGCTAATGAAAAACTGTTTTTT - TRBJ1-4 TRBV18 -
CASSERTLGNTIYF TGTGCCAGCAGCGAGAGGACTCTTGGAAACACCATATATTTT - TRBJ1-3 TRBV5-4 few
CASSSGLEAEAFF TGTGCCAGCAGCTCGGGCCTCGAGGCTGAAGCTTTCTTT - TRBJ1-1 TRBV11-2 -
CASSPVEGSGNTIYF TGTGCCAGCTCACCGGTGGAGGGCTCTGGAAACACCATATATTTT - TRBJ1-3 TRBV18 -
CASSGGQISGANVLTF TGCGCCAGCAGCGGGGGACAGATCTCTGGGGCCAACGTCCTGACTTTC TRBD1 TRBJ2-6 TRBV5-1 -
CASSPPDRGSGYTF TGTGCCAGCTCACCACCGGACAGGGGTAGTGGCTACACCTTC TRBD1 TRBJ1-2 TRBV18 -
CASSYWSREQFF TGTGCCAGCAGTTACTGGTCTCGTGAGCAGTTCTTC - TRBJ2-1 TRBV6-6 -
CASSLASGISDTQYF TGCGCCAGCAGCTTGGCTAGCGGGATTTCAGATACGCAGTATTTT TRBD2 TRBJ2-3 TRBV5-1 -
CASSSQTSWIDNEQFF TGTGCCAGCAGCTCCCAGACTAGCTGGATCGACAATGAGCAGTTCTTC TRBD2 TRBJ2-1 TRBV9 -
CASLGRERNTEAFF TGTGCCAGCCTGGGGAGGGAACGGAACACTGAAGCTTTCTTT - TRBJ1-1 TRBV25-1 -
CASSLGSASGNTIYF TGCGCCAGCAGCTTGGGCTCTGCGAGTGGAAACACCATATATTTT - TRBJ1-3 TRBV5-1 -
CASSVQLAGADTQYF TGCGCCAGCAGCGTCCAACTAGCGGGAGCAGATACGCAGTATTTT TRBD2 TRBJ2-3 TRBV5-1 once
CASRDQGTTEAFF TGTGCCAGCAGGGATCAGGGGACCACTGAAGCTTTCTTT - TRBJ1-1 TRBV2 once
CASSLLSEQYF TGTGCCAGCAGCTTACTCTCCGAGCAGTACTTC - TRBJ2-7 TRBV7-2 -
CASSHRRDSTYEQYF TGTGCCAGCAGTCACCGGAGGGACAGCACCTACGAGCAGTACTTC - TRBJ2-7 TRBV13 -
CASSRRGQGFGANVLTF TGTGCCAGCAGCCGAAGGGGACAGGGGTTCGGGGCCAACGTCCTGACTTTC TRBD1 TRBJ2-6 TRBV14 -
CASSLGPTNEKLFF TGTGCCAGCAGCTTGGGTCCAACTAATGAAAAACTGTTTTTT - TRBJ1-4 TRBV5-6 few
CASTRSEKLFF TGTGCCAGCACCCGCTCTGAAAAACTGTTTTTT - TRBJ1-4 TRBV28 -
CASSLTSGGLVDTQYF TGCGCCAGCAGCTTGACTAGCGGGGGGTTGGTAGATACGCAGTATTTT TRBD2 TRBJ2-3 TRBV5-1 once
CASKKLPESPLHF TGTGCCAGCAAAAAGCTACCAGAATCACCCCTCCACTTT - TRBJ1-6 TRBV2 -
CASSSDRGIRGYTF TGTGCCAGCAGCTCAGACAGGGGCATCCGTGGCTACACCTTC TRBD1 TRBJ1-2 TRBV28 -
CVSSQDTSGRYNEQFF TGCGTCAGCAGCCAAGATACCAGCGGGAGATACAATGAGCAGTTCTTC TRBD2 TRBJ2-1 TRBV4-1 once
CASSQGGLAGPNEQFF TGCGCCAGCAGCCAAGGGGGCCTAGCGGGACCCAATGAGCAGTTCTTC TRBD2 TRBJ2-1 TRBV4-3 few
CASSLEGQGAGYTF TGCGCCAGCAGCTTGGAGGGACAGGGGGCTGGCTACACCTTC TRBD1 TRBJ1-2 TRBV5-1 -
CASSSGDEQFF TGTGCTAGCAGTTCAGGGGATGAGCAGTTCTTC - TRBJ2-1 TRBV7-7 once
CSVEKKMTGEAFF TGCAGCGTTGAAAAAAAGATGACAGGTGAAGCTTTCTTT - TRBJ1-1 TRBV29-1 -
CASSLAGGPRSSYNEQFF TGTGCCAGCAGCTTAGCGGGAGGGCCACGGAGTTCCTACAATGAGCAGTTCTTC TRBD2 TRBJ2-1 TRBV7-6 once
CASSIGGQGKTQYF TGTGCCAGTAGTATAGGGGGACAGGGAAAGACCCAGTACTTC TRBD1 TRBJ2-5 TRBV19 -
CASSGTGYTEAFF TGCGCCAGCAGCGGGACAGGGTACACTGAAGCTTTCTTT TRBD1 TRBJ1-1 TRBV5-1 -
CASSPLASPRDRDQPQHF TGTGCCAGCAGTCCATTAGCCTCCCCTAGGGACAGGGATCAGCCCCAGCATTTT TRBD1 TRBJ1-5 TRBV28 -
CASSFTLAGGSPDTQYF TGTGCCAGCAGCTTCACTCTAGCGGGAGGGTCCCCAGATACGCAGTATTTT TRBD2 TRBJ2-3 TRBV7-2 -
CASTGSSPLHF TGTGCCAGCACGGGTTCCTCACCCCTCCACTTT - TRBJ1-6 TRBV2 -